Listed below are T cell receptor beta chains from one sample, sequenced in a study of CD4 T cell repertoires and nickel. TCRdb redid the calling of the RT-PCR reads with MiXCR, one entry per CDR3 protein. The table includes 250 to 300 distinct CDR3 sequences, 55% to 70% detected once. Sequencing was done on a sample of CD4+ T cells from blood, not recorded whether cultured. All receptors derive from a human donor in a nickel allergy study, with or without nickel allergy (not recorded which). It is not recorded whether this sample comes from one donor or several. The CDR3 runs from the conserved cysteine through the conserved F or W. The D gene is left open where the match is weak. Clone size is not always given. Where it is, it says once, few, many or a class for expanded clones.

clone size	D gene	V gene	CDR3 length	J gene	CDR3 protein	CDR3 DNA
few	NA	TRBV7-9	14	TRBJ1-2	CASSSLGANYGYTF	TGTGCCAGCAGCTCATTGGGAGCTAACTATGGCTACACCTTC
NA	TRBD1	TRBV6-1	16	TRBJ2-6	CASSKIQGAGANVLTF	TGTGCCAGCAGTAAAATACAGGGGGCTGGGGCCAACGTCCTGACTTTC
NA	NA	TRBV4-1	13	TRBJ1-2	CASSLDLRGGYTF	TGCGCCAGCAGCCTCGACTTAAGGGGTGGCTACACCTTC
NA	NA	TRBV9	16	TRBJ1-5	CASSASFGGSNQPQHF	TGTGCCAGCAGCGCCTCGTTTGGGGGTAGCAATCAGCCCCAGCATTTT
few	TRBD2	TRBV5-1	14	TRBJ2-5	CASSLSGKKETQYF	TGCGCCAGCAGCTTGAGCGGGAAAAAAGAGACCCAGTACTTC
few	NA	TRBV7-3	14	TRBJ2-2	CASSLGSNTGELFF	TGTGCCAGCAGCTTAGGGTCGAACACCGGGGAGCTGTTTTTT
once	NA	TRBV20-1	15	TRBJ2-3	CSAGEGGASTDTQYF	TGCAGTGCCGGGGAAGGGGGAGCTAGCACAGATACGCAGTATTTT
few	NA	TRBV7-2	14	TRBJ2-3	CASSFADADDTQYF	TGTGCCAGCAGCTTCGCGGACGCGGACGATACGCAGTATTTT
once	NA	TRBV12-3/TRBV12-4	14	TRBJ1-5	CASSLASGNQPQHF	TGTGCCAGCAGTTTAGCTTCAGGCAATCAGCCCCAGCATTTT
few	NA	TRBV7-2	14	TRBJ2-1	CASSFQGGLDEQFF	TGTGCCAGCAGCTTCCAAGGGGGACTCGATGAGCAGTTCTTC
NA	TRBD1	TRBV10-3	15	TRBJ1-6	CAISAMGQDNSPLHF	TGTGCCATCAGTGCTATGGGACAGGATAATTCACCCCTCCACTTT
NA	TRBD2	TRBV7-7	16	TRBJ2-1	CASSKNGASGTDEQFF	TGTGCTAGCAGCAAGAATGGGGCTAGCGGGACTGATGAGCAGTTCTTC
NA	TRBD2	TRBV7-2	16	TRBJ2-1	CASSLSGLEVNNEQFF	TGTGCCAGCAGCCTATCGGGACTAGAGGTTAACAATGAGCAGTTCTTC
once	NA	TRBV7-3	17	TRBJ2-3	CASSLTGGGLGTDTQYF	TGTGCCAGCAGCTTAACTGGGGGCGGCCTTGGGACAGATACGCAGTATTTT
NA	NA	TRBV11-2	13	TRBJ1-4	CASSFQGPEKLFF	TGTGCCAGCAGCTTCCAGGGCCCTGAAAAACTGTTTTTT
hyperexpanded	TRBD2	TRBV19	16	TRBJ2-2	CASTLAGGPGTGELFF	TGTGCCAGTACCCTAGCGGGGGGGCCGGGGACCGGGGAGCTGTTTTTT
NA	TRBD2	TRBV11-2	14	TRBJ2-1	CASSLRAGGTEQFF	TGTGCCAGCAGCCTCCGGGCGGGAGGGACTGAGCAGTTCTTC
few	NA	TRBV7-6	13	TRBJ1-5	CASSSRGNQPQHF	TGTGCCAGCAGCTCAAGGGGGAATCAGCCCCAGCATTTT
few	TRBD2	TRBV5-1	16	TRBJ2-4	CASSLSGGRAKNIQYF	TGCGCCAGCAGCTTAAGCGGGGGGAGAGCCAAAAACATTCAGTACTTC
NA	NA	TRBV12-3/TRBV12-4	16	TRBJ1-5	CASSSIGGGGNQPQHF	TGTGCCAGCAGTTCTATCGGGGGTGGCGGCAATCAGCCCCAGCATTTT
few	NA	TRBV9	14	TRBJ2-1	CASSVRASPSEQFF	TGTGCCAGCAGCGTAAGGGCCTCCCCATCTGAGCAGTTCTTC
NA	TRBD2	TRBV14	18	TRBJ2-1	CASSQLALAGYSYNEQFF	TGTGCCAGCAGCCAACTGGCTCTAGCGGGGTACTCCTACAATGAGCAGTTCTTC
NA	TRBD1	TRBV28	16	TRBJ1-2	CAHQQGALLANYGYTF	TGTGCCCATCAACAGGGGGCACTTTTAGCTAACTATGGCTACACCTTC
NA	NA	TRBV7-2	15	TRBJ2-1	CASSLANPGANEQFF	TGTGCCAGCAGCTTAGCCAACCCGGGGGCCAATGAGCAGTTCTTC
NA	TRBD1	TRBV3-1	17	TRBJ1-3	CASSQGGYRGSGNTIYF	TGTGCCAGCAGCCAAGGGGGATACAGGGGCAGTGGAAACACCATATATTTT
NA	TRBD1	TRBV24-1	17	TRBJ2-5	CATSDLPVGQGVETQYF	TGTGCCACCAGTGATCTCCCGGTGGGACAGGGGGTTGAGACCCAGTACTTC
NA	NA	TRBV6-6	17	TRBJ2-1	CASSYSGPSGVYNEQFF	TGTGCCAGCAGTTACTCGGGTCCCAGCGGAGTCTACAATGAGCAGTTCTTC
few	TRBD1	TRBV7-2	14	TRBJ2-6	CASGTGAGANVLTF	TGTGCCAGCGGGACAGGGGCTGGGGCCAACGTCCTGACTTTC
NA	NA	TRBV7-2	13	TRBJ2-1	CASSLSGTNEQFF	TGTGCCAGCAGCTTATCTGGGACGAATGAGCAGTTCTTC
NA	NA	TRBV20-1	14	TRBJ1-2	CSAIGRGFDYGYTF	TGCAGTGCTATCGGCAGGGGATTCGACTATGGCTACACCTTC
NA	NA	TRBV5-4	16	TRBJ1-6	CASSLAIGPGNSPLHF	TGTGCCAGCAGCTTGGCGATCGGGCCCGGGAATTCACCCCTCCACTTT
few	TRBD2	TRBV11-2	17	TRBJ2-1	CASSLYGTSGGYNEQFF	TGTGCCAGCAGCCTTTACGGGACTAGCGGGGGGTACAATGAGCAGTTCTTC
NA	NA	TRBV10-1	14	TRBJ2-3	CASSEFSSTDTQYF	TGCGCCAGCAGTGAGTTTTCGAGCACAGATACGCAGTATTTT
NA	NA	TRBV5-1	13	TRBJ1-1	CASSFESPTEAFF	TGCGCCAGCAGCTTCGAAAGCCCCACTGAAGCTTTCTTT
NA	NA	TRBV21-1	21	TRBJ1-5	CASSKPPKGVWTRDSNQPQHF	TGTGCCAGCAGCAAACCGCCTAAGGGGGTCTGGACTCGGGATAGCAATCAGCCCCAGCATTTT
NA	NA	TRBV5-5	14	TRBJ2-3	CASSLDQGTDTQYF	TGTGCCAGCAGCTTGGACCAAGGCACAGATACGCAGTATTTT
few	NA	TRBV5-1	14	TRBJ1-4	CASSIWGVGEKLFF	TGCGCCAGCAGCATCTGGGGAGTCGGAGAAAAACTGTTTTTT
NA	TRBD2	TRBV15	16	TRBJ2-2	CATSREAGGNTGELFF	TGTGCCACCAGCAGAGAGGCGGGGGGAAACACCGGGGAGCTGTTTTTT
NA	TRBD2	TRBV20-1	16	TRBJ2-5	CSATSLAGGYQETQYF	TGCAGTGCAACCTCACTAGCGGGGGGCTATCAAGAGACCCAGTACTTC
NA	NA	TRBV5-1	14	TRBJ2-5	CASSTIQLQETQYF	TGCGCCAGCAGCACTATACAGCTCCAAGAGACCCAGTACTTC
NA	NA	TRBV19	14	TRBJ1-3	CASIGRVEGNTIYF	TGTGCCAGTATCGGCCGGGTTGAAGGAAACACCATATATTTT
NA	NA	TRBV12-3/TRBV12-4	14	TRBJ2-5	CASRTGATQETQYF	TGTGCCAGCAGAACCGGGGCGACTCAAGAGACCCAGTACTTC
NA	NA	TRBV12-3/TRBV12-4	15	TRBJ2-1	CASTDALPGSNEQFF	TGTGCCAGCACCGACGCTCTACCAGGTTCCAATGAGCAGTTCTTC
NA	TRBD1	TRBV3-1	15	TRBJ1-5	CASSQQGAGNQPQHF	TGTGCCAGCAGCCAGCAGGGGGCAGGTAATCAGCCCCAGCATTTT
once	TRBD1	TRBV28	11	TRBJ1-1	CASRQQGTAFF	TGTGCCAGCAGACAACAGGGGACGGCTTTCTTT
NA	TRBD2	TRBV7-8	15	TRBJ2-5	CASSLAGTSEETQYF	TGTGCCAGCAGTTTAGCGGGGACTAGCGAAGAGACCCAGTACTTC
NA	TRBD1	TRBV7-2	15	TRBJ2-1	CASSLVGQGFNEQFF	TGTGCCAGCAGCTTAGTGGGACAGGGCTTCAATGAGCAGTTCTTC
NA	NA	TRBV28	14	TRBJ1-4	CASRQQVTNEKLFF	TGTGCCAGCAGACAGCAAGTAACTAATGAAAAACTGTTTTTT
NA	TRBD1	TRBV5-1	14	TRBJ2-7	CASSFSGGTYEQYF	TGCGCCAGCAGCTTTTCAGGGGGAACCTACGAGCAGTACTTC
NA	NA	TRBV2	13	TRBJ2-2	CASSSTGIGELFF	TGTGCCAGCAGTAGTACAGGGATCGGGGAGCTGTTTTTT
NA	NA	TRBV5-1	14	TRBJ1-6	CASSLGDSRSPLHF	TGCGCCAGCAGCTTGGGGGATTCGAGATCACCCCTCCACTTT
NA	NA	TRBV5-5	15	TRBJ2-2	CASSLGFANTGELFF	TGTGCCAGCAGCTTGGGGTTCGCGAACACCGGGGAGCTGTTTTTT
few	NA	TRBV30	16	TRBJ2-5	CAWSVGRQLDQETQYF	TGTGCCTGGAGTGTGGGAAGACAACTTGACCAAGAGACCCAGTACTTC
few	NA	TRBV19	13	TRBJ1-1	CASREQVTTEAFF	TGTGCCAGTAGGGAACAGGTGACCACTGAAGCTTTCTTT
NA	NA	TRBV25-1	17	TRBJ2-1	CASSDARLSLSYNEQFF	TGTGCCAGCAGTGATGCCAGGCTATCCCTGTCCTACAATGAGCAGTTCTTC
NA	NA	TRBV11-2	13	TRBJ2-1	CASSLVEGNEQFF	TGTGCCAGCAGCTTAGTGGAGGGGAATGAGCAGTTCTTC
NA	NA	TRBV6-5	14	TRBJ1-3	CASSYRGPGNTIYF	TGTGCCAGCAGTTACCGGGGGCCTGGAAACACCATATATTTT